This section outlines one T cell receptor (beta chain) sequence together with its context. Its target antigen remains unknown. Base qualities were left out, and no much larger clone turns up one base away. Single viable CD3+CD4+CD8-CD45RO+ cells were sorted as memory CD4+ T cells on a FACSAria II. CMV serostatus was assessed using a Roche Elecsys assay, by which serum IgG against CMV pp150, pp28, p38 and p52 was detected. Following thawing, total CD4+ T cells were enriched through positive selection using CD4 magnetic microbeads. Samples originated from another study that specifically interrogated the CD4+ T cell memory repertoire. Peripheral blood mononuclear cells were isolated and cryopreserved according to standard operating procedures, and serum was stored at -80 degrees C. CD3-PerCP (BW264/56), CD4-APC (RPA-T4), CD45RO-PE (UCHT1) and CD8-Pacific Orange (3B5) antibodies were used for staining, and non-viable cells were excluded with Sytox blue.

This record comes from a study of memory CD4+ T cells and cytomegalovirus serostatus (dated by TCRdb to about 2019). Study-wide context: The roughly 35 healthy Belgian adults in the cohort included 9 who were CMV seropositive and roughly 25 who were CMV seronegative. To replicate a published TCR-based CMV serostatus classifier, the researchers sequenced the CD4+ memory TCRbeta repertoires of a Belgian cohort whose cytomegalovirus serostatus was known. Paper-wide results and their limitations: Only CD4+CD45RO+ memory cells were sequenced, in contrast to the original study, in which naive and memory CD4+ and CD8+ populations were covered. On the Belgian cohort, the classifier built on the original framework reached a median bootstrapped AUC of roughly 0.94, with a 95% CI of 0.76-1.00. Among the approximately 160 previously reported CMV-associated TCRbeta sequences, 67 showed up in the CD4+ memory repertoires, with each one found in between one and five individuals. The results were read as suggesting that the CMV-associated TCR signature is, for the most part, present in the CD4+ memory repertoire. For CMV serostatus prediction, a median bootstrapped AUC of approximately 0.95 was reached with the original framework, and a median bootstrapped AUC of around 0.89 was reached with a US-trained random forest.

Genomic DNA was extracted from sorted cells with the Quick-DNA Microprep Kit. TCRbeta DNA was amplified with the immunoSEQ hsTCRbeta kit following the manufacturer's protocol. TCRbeta libraries were sequenced on an Illumina MiSeq instrument. Per the source publication's procedure: Removing out-of-frame sequences left 2,204,828 distinct TCRbeta sequences, an average of about 67,000 per individual. Each individual was scored using the number of approximately 160 previously reported CMV-associated TCRbeta sequences that the individual carried and the total number of productive distinct TCRbeta sequences. A beta-binomial model was reimplemented in Python, and scikit-learn random forests with default parameters were trained on data from the US cohort. Classifier performance on the Belgian cohort was summarized as median AUC with percentile confidence intervals over 10,000 bootstrap iterations. The table was pulled from immuneACCESS by TCRdb, which kept in-frame rearrangements only. Such tables lose some clones; where checked, under half of the loss comes from unresolved V genes, and the rest has no known cause. V and J calls and clone size are given by that table; D and trimming were obtained from the DNA. Here the sample has 58,000 or so clones; 60% to 75% occur a single time. The ten largest clonotypes hold roughly 3% of the sample.

CDR1 and CDR2 are read off the germline V gene (reference sequence) as LNHNV and YYDKDF. V loses 1 base at its end and J loses 3 bases; junction bases beyond the gene matches: 3. The CDR3 starts with the cysteine, ends with the phenylalanine, and has 15 residues. Solely the CDR3 DNA is kept, with 45 bases framed from the first base. The sequencing sample was made of memory CD4+ T cells from blood. This TCR was sampled from an adult in good health and CMV-seropositive. The sequence is built from TRBV15 and TRBJ1-2; TRBD1 aligns with 9 central bases. The DNA is TGTGCCACCAGCAGAGGGGACAGGGAGGACTATGGCTACACCTTC. It specifies CATSRGDREDYGYTF. The reference TRBV15 and TRBJ1-2 proteins fill in what lies around the CDR3, so the full variable domain reads DAMVIQNPRYQVTQFGKPVTLSCSQTLNHNVMYWYQQKSSQAPKLLFHYYDKDFNNEADTPDNFQSRRPNTSFCFLDIRSPGLGDTAMYLCATSRGDREDYGYTFGSGTRLTVV.